These 27 T cell receptor beta chains were all obtained from the same sample, sequenced in a study of cytomegalovirus exposure and HLA in healthy donors. Use of 60 Vbeta and 13 Jbeta primers characterized the PCR. Profiling relied on immunoSEQ multiplex PCR, and the TCRdb table lists in-frame clones only, not all of them. The data contain about 150,000 clones, around 76% of them singletons. The sequenced sample was PBMCs. These receptors were collected from a man aged 40-49 years in good health and CMV-seronegative.

This rearrangement joins TRBV9 to TRBJ2-7, with D maybe TRBD1 (6 bases). V shed 0 bases and J shed 2 bases, with 15 bases lying between them. CDR1 and CDR2 (germline): SGDLS, YYNGEE. This CDR3 spans 16 amino acids. The CDR3 DNA reads TGTGCCAGCAGCGTAGGCAGGGGCAGAAACCCCTACGAGCAGTACTTC. Translation gives CASSVGRGRNPYEQYF.

The V call is TRBV18, the J call TRBJ1-3; D is unresolved. This CDR3 region has 14 residues. The germline CDR1 and CDR2 sequences are KGHSH and LQKENI. Trimming cost V 3 bases and J 4 bases, with 10 bases left between them. The CDR3 protein is CASSPGSKGNTIYF. The CDR3 DNA reads as TGTGCCAGCTCACCGGGCTCCAAGGGAAACACCATATATTTT.

J is TRBJ2-7 and V is TRBV2; D gene ambiguous. V was shortened by 0 bases and J by 9 bases, with 9 bases between the two germline ends. The germline gives CDR1 SNHLY, CDR2 FYNNEI. The CDR3 loop spans 12 amino acids. In DNA, the CDR3 is TGTGCCAGCAGTGAAGCGCAGGATTGGCAGTACTTC. Translating it yields CASSEAQDWQYF.

The chain uses TRBV6-1 and TRBJ1-1, with D hard to call. There are 15 residues in the CDR3. CDR1 and CDR2 from the germline V gene are MNHNS and SASEGT. V lost 4 bases and J 1 base, leaving 13 bases between the germline ends. Here the CDR3 reads CASSASGITNTEAFF. CDR3 DNA: TGTGCCAGCAGTGCGTCAGGAATTACGAACACTGAAGCTTTCTTT.

The chain combines TRBV14 with TRBJ1-1, with D unresolved. V was clipped by 4 bases and J by 4 bases, with 10 bases between them. Germline V CDR1 and CDR2: SGHDN, FVKESK. The CDR3 runs to 13 residues. In DNA, the CDR3 is TGTGCCAGCAGCCGAACGGTCGGCACTGAAGCTTTCTTT. It specifies CASSRTVGTEAFF.

The CDR3 loop is CASSSHLQGDTGELFF. CDR3 coding DNA: TGTGCCAGCAGCTCTCACCTCCAGGGTGACACCGGGGAGCTGTTTTTT. The chain joins TRBV9 to TRBJ2-2, with a weak D call TRBD1 (5 bases). V was shortened by 4 bases and J by 3 bases, with 16 bases between the two germline ends. CDR3 length equals 16 residues. Germline CDR1 is SGDLS and CDR2 is YYNGEE.

This chain links TRBV28 with TRBJ2-7; TRBD2 matches 8 bases. This CDR3 spans 16 amino acids. Per germline, CDR1 MDHEN and CDR2 SYDVKM. The V and J ends lost 3 bases and 0 bases, in that order; junction bases with no gene match: 7. The CDR3 loop is CASSFHKRESSYEQYF. The CDR3 DNA reads as TGTGCCAGCAGTTTTCATAAGCGGGAGTCCTCCTACGAGCAGTACTTC.

This sequence joins TRBV5-4 and TRBJ2-5, with 8 nucleotides matching TRBD2. Germline CDR1 is SGHNT and CDR2 is YYREEE (reference sequence). The V gene end was trimmed by 4 bases and the J gene end by 5 bases; junction bases not matched to a gene: 4. This CDR3 region has 13 residues. The CDR3 protein is CASSPREAETQYF. Written as DNA, the CDR3 is TGTGCCAGCAGCCCGCGGGAGGCGGAGACCCAGTACTTC.

V and J are TRBV9 and TRBJ2-1; 15 nucleotides align to TRBD2. The junction had 5 bases not matched to a gene; V was cut back by 7 bases and J by 9 bases. The CDR3 runs to 14 residues. Germline V gene data show CDR1 as SGDLS and CDR2 as YYNGEE. As DNA, the CDR3 is TGTGCCAGCTCCGGACTAGCGGGAGGGGGTGAGCAGTTCTTC. Protein: CASSGLAGGGEQFF.

The V call is TRBV27, the J call TRBJ2-1; no reliable D call. Trimming took 4 bases from V and 0 from J, leaving 10 bases between them. This CDR3 is 15 amino acids long. CDR1 is MNHEY and CDR2 is SMNVEV in the germline V gene (reference sequence). CDR3 residues: CASSSGFTSYNEQFF. As DNA, the CDR3 is TGTGCCAGCAGTTCCGGGTTCACCTCCTACAATGAGCAGTTCTTC.

The chain links TRBV18 to TRBJ1-3, with TRBD1 as a possible D gene (6 bases). The V and J ends lost 2 bases and 0 bases respectively, with 11 bases between them. Germline V gives CDR1 KGHSH, CDR2 LQKENI. There are 16 residues in the CDR3. This CDR3 reads CASSPGQSRSGNTIYF. The DNA of the CDR3 is TGTGCCAGCTCACCAGGACAGAGTCGCTCTGGAAACACCATATATTTT.

V gene TRBV5-1 combines with J gene TRBJ1-4; possible D gene TRBD1, 6 bases. With 4 bases removed from V and 5 bases from J, the gap between germline ends came to 15 bases. This CDR3 is built from 15 residues. CDR1 is SGHRS, CDR2 YFSETQ, per germline. CDR3 protein: CASSQPGQTNEKLFF. The CDR3 DNA follows: TGCGCCAGCAGCCAACCGGGACAAACGAATGAAAAACTGTTTTTT.

The chain combines TRBV6-1 with TRBJ1-3; D not resolved. V lost 7 bases and J lost 0, with 13 bases in between. The germline CDR1 and CDR2 sequences are MNHNS and SASEGT. This CDR3 comprises 15 residues. This CDR3 is CASTTSGDSGNTIYF. Here the CDR3 DNA reads TGTGCCAGCACTACGAGCGGAGACTCTGGAAACACCATATATTTT.

This chain uses TRBV7-2 with TRBJ1-2; the D is unclear. The CDR3 totals 13 residues. V lost 1 base to trimming and J lost 5 bases, with 8 bases between them. Germline CDR1 is SGHTA and CDR2 is FQGNSA. The CDR3: CASSLGGIYGYTF. The CDR3 DNA follows: TGTGCCAGCAGCTTAGGAGGGATTTATGGCTACACCTTC.

The chain carries TRBV5-5 and TRBJ2-7; 12 bases fit TRBD1. The CDR3 is made up of 15 amino acids. Germline V gives CDR1 SGHKS, CDR2 YYEKEE (reference sequence). V gave up 1 base and J gave up 5 bases; unmatched junction bases: 4. The CDR3 is CASSLFGTGGDEQYF. The CDR3, as DNA: TGTGCCAGCAGCTTGTTCGGGACAGGGGGCGACGAGCAGTACTTC.

The genes are TRBV5-4 and TRBJ1-4; 10 bases match TRBD1. Germline CDR1 and CDR2: SGHNT and YYREEE (reference sequence). This CDR3 comprises 18 residues. With 4 bases clipped from V and 0 bases from J, the junction kept 9 bases outside the gene matches. The CDR3 region has the DNA TGTGCCAGCAGCACGTGGACAGGGACAGGGGCAACTAATGAAAAACTGTTTTTT. Translation: CASSTWTGTGATNEKLFF.

The sample holds one count of this clone. V is TRBV27 and J is TRBJ2-6; possible D gene TRBD1, 5 bases. Per germline, CDR1 MNHEY and CDR2 SMNVEV (reference sequence). V shed 4 bases and J shed 12 bases, with 16 bases lying between them. CDR3 length: 14 amino acids. The CDR3 region has the DNA TGTGCCAGCAGTTCCACTTTCAGGGCCGGCGTCCTGACTTTC. This gives the protein CASSSTFRAGVLTF.

This chain connects TRBV11-2 to TRBJ2-1, with TRBD2 matching 10 bases. CDR1 is SGHAT and CDR2 is FQNNGV in the germline V gene. There are 17 residues in the CDR3. V dropped 4 bases and J dropped 6; count of bases not matched to a gene: 12. Here the CDR3 DNA reads TGTGCCAGCAGCTGGGGGGCCAGCGGGAGGGCCGCCAATGAGCAGTTCTTC. Translating it yields CASSWGASGRAANEQFF. The variable domain in full, with the rest retrieved from reference TRBV11-2 and TRBJ2-1, is EAGVAQSPRYKIIEKRQSVAFWCNPISGHATLYWYQQILGQGPKLLIQFQNNGVVDDSQLPKDRFSAERLKGVDSTLKIQPAKLEDSAVYLCASSWGASGRAANEQFFGPGTRLTVL.

V usage is TRBV6-6 and J usage is TRBJ1-2; 8 nucleotides align to TRBD1. Germline V CDR1 and CDR2: MNHNY, SVGAGI (reference sequence). V was pared by 6 bases and J by 3 bases, with 0 bases of the junction left unmatched. CDR3 size: 12 residues. Written as DNA, the CDR3 is TGTGCCAGCAGGACAGGGGACTATGGCTACACCTTC. It encodes CASRTGDYGYTF.

The genes are TRBV19 and TRBJ2-7; 9 bases map to TRBD1. Unmatched junction bases numbered 5, after V lost 5 bases and J lost 0 bases. The CDR3 is 15 residues long. The germline V gene encodes CDR1 LNHDA and CDR2 SQIVND (reference sequence). The CDR3 DNA reads as TGTGCCAGTAGTCGAGGGGACAGGGACTCCTACGAGCAGTACTTC. This sequence encodes CASSRGDRDSYEQYF.

V usage is TRBV6-1 and J usage is TRBJ2-7; tentatively, D is TRBD1 (6 bases). The V end lost 6 bases, the J end lost 6 bases, and 18 bases lay between the germline ends. Germline assignment: CDR1 MNHNS and CDR2 SASEGT. This CDR3 has 14 amino acids. This CDR3 reads CASSWGRGFSEQYF. CDR3 in DNA: TGTGCCAGCAGCTGGGGCAGGGGTTTTTCCGAGCAGTACTTC.

The chain has TRBV19 and TRBJ1-1; D gene unclear. Trimming left V 3 bases short and J 4 bases short, with 9 bases between. Germline CDR1 is LNHDA and CDR2 is SQIVND (reference sequence). This CDR3 has 13 residues. The CDR3 DNA sequence: TGTGCCAGTAGTATGGGGAGCGGCACTGAAGCTTTCTTT. This encodes CASSMGSGTEAFF.

Only one count was recorded for this clone. One end of the junction does not line up with germline, which may come from a read error. V is TRBV2 and J is TRBJ1-4; D is possibly TRBD1 (6 bases). The CDR3 is 14 residues long. Germline CDR1 SNHLY, CDR2 FYNNEI. CDR3 residues: CASIEDRIDEKLFF. DNA for the CDR3: TGTGCCAGCATTGAAGACAGGATAGATGAAAAACTGTTTTTT.

This clone was detected once. This rearrangement joins TRBV25-1 to TRBJ2-5, with 11 bases identical to TRBD2. This CDR3 contains 14 residues. In germline, CDR1 is MGHDK, CDR2 SYGVNS. Unmatched junction bases numbered 2, after V lost 3 bases and J lost 5 bases. CDR3 loop: CASSEGLAVETQYF. The CDR3 DNA sequence: TGTGCCAGCAGTGAGGGACTAGCGGTGGAGACCCAGTACTTC. The full variable domain, completed using reference TRBV25-1 and TRBJ2-5, is EADIYQTPRYLVIGTGKKITLECSQTMGHDKMYWYQQDPGMELHLIHYSYGVNSTEKGDLSSESTVSRIRTEHFPLTLESARPSHTSQYLCASSEGLAVETQYFGPGTRLLVL.

The V call is TRBV25-1, the J call TRBJ2-3, with D possibly TRBD2 on 5 matching bases. The V and J ends lost 6 bases and 3 bases respectively, with 13 bases between them. Germline V gives CDR1 MGHDK, CDR2 SYGVNS. CDR3 size: 14 residues. In nucleotides, the CDR3 is TGTGCCAGCAGCCGACCCGGCGGGACAGATACGCAGTATTTT. Translated: CASSRPGGTDTQYF.

The genes are TRBV6-6 and TRBJ1-2, with 9 nucleotides matching TRBD1. The germline V gene has CDR1 MNHNY and CDR2 SVGAGI (reference sequence). J was trimmed by 4 bases and V by 8 bases; bases with no gene match: 11. There are 15 residues in the CDR3. CDR3 in amino acids: CASQSRQGVPYGYTF. CDR3 DNA sequence: TGTGCCAGCCAAAGCAGACAGGGGGTCCCCTATGGCTACACCTTC.

This chain joins TRBV28 and TRBJ1-2, with D possibly being TRBD1 (6 bases). The V end was cut by 4 bases, the J end by 5 bases, with 17 bases between. This CDR3 spans 15 amino acids. Germline loops: CDR1 MDHEN, CDR2 SYDVKM. CDR3 DNA sequence: TGTGCCAGCAGTTCCCGTCAGACAGGAGGTTATGGCTACACCTTC. This translates into CASSSRQTGGYGYTF.